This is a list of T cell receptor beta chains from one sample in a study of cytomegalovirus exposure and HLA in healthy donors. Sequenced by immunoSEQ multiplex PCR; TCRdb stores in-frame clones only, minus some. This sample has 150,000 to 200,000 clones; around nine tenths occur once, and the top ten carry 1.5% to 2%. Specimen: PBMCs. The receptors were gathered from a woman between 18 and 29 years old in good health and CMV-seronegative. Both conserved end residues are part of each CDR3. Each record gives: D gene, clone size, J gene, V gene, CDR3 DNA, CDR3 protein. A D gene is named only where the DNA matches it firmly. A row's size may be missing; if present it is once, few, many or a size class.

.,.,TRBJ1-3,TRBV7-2,TGTGCCAGCAGCTTAGCGCCGGGAAGTGGAAACACCATATATTTT,CASSLAPGSGNTIYF
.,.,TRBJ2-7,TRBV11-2,TGTGCCAGCAGCTTACTCACCCAGGTAACCTACGAGCAGTACTTC,CASSLLTQVTYEQYF
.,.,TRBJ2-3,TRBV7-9,TGTGCCAGCAGCTTAGGACGGGTTCGCACAGATACGCAGTATTTT,CASSLGRVRTDTQYF
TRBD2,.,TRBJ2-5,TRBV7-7,TGTGCTAGCAGGGAGAGGGGACTAGCGCGGATTCAAGAGACCCAGTACTTC,CASRERGLARIQETQYF
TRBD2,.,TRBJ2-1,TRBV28,TGTGCCAGCAGCCCCTTTGCTCGGGGGGGCATCGGTGAGCAGTTCTTC,CASSPFARGGIGEQFF
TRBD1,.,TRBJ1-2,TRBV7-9,TGTGCCAGCAGCCAACAGGGGGAGTGGGGCTACACCTTC,CASSQQGEWGYTF
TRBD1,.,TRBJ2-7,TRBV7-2,TGTGCCAGCAGCCCGGACAGGGGGCGCTACGAGCAGTACTTC,CASSPDRGRYEQYF
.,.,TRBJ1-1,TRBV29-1,TGCAGCGCCCTCCTTGGGGCCAGGAACACTGAAGCTTTCTTT,CSALLGARNTEAFF
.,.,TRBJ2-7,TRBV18,TGTGCCAGCTCACCACAGGGCAGGGGCAACGAGCAGTACTTC,CASSPQGRGNEQYF
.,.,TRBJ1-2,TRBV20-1,TGCAGTGCTAGCTACGCAGGGGGCTACACCTTC,CSASYAGGYTF
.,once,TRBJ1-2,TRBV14,TGTGCCAGCAGCCAAGGGGCCGCTAACTATGGCTACACCTTC,CASSQGAANYGYTF
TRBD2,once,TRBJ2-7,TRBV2,TGTGCCAGCAGTGGGGGACTAGTCACCTACGAGCAGTACTTC,CASSGGLVTYEQYF
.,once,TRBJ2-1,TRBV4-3,TGCGCCAGCAGCCCACGAGGAGGGTTTGGGAATGAGCAGTTCTTC,CASSPRGGFGNEQFF
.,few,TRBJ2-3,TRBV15,TGTGCCACCAGCAGAGGGGGGGAGATTATGACAGATACGCAGTATTTT,CATSRGGEIMTDTQYF
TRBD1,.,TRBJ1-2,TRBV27,TGTGCCAGCAGCCGGGACAGCCTCTATGGCTACACCTTC,CASSRDSLYGYTF
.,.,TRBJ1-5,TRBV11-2,TGTGCCAGCAACTTTAGGGGGACGGGGCAGCCCCAGCATTTT,CASNFRGTGQPQHF
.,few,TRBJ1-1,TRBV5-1,TGCGCCAGCAGCTTGGAGCAGGGCGGTAACACTGAAGCTTTCTTT,CASSLEQGGNTEAFF
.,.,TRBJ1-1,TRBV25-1,TGTGCCAGCCAAGTGGGGGGAGTCGGGAACACTGAAGCTTTCTTT,CASQVGGVGNTEAFF
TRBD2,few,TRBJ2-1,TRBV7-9,TGTGCCAGCAGCTCAGGGGTAGCGGGGGGCAATGAGCAGTTCTTC,CASSSGVAGGNEQFF